What follows are 32 T cell receptor beta chains derived from one specimen sequenced in a study of blood T cell repertoires in COVID-19 (TCRdb year 2020). Library preparation was by the immunoSEQ multiplex PCR assay. This is the immuneACCESS table as TCRdb keeps it, with only in-frame sequences that have V and J called. A part of the clones is gone; compared with another copy, unresolved V genes explain less than half, and the rest is unexplained. The table for this sample lists about 90,000 clones; about nine tenths of them were counted only once. Around 15% of the sample rests with the top ten. The material sequenced was peripheral blood. The receptors originated from a male donor with acute or convalescent COVID-19.

This chain joins TRBV19 and TRBJ2-1, with a weak D call TRBD1 (6 bases). This CDR3 contains 12 residues. V dropped 4 bases and J dropped 10 bases, with 11 bases sitting between them. The germline V gene has CDR1 LNHDA and CDR2 SQIVND (reference sequence). CDR3 coding DNA: TGTGCCAGTAGTACCAGGGGTGGGGAGCAGTTCTTC. It encodes CASSTRGGEQFF.

The chain links TRBV7-9 to TRBJ2-5, with D uncertain. Germline values: CDR1 SEHNR, CDR2 FQNEAQ (reference sequence). This CDR3 contains 14 residues. V was clipped by 4 bases and J by 1 base, with 10 bases between them. The CDR3 DNA sequence: TGTGCCAGCAGCTCGCGGAGTACCCAAGAGACCCAGTACTTC. Translated, it gives CASSSRSTQETQYF.

Details on this clone: This specimen includes other DNA sequences encoding the same CDR3. The chain recombines TRBV19 with TRBJ2-6; D is unresolved. Trimming left V 5 bases short and J 1 base short, with 3 bases between. Germline lookup yields CDR1 LNHDA and CDR2 SQIVND (reference sequence). This CDR3 has 13 amino acids. CDR3 sequence: CASSQSGANVLTF. CDR3 DNA sequence: TGTGCCAGTAGTCAGTCTGGGGCCAACGTCCTGACTTTC.

The CDR3: CASGLDWTGKNTGELFF. The DNA for the CDR3 is TGTGCTAGTGGTTTGGATTGGACAGGGAAGAACACCGGGGAGCTGTTTTTT. The V gene is TRBV12-5, the J gene TRBJ2-2, with TRBD1 matching 8 bases. Germline loops: CDR1 LGHNT, CDR2 FRNRAP. The CDR3 totals 17 residues. With 1 base clipped from V and 1 base from J, the junction kept 5 bases outside the gene matches. Full variable domain (remainder filled in from reference TRBV12-5 and TRBJ2-2): DARVTQTPRHKVTEMGQEVTMRCQPILGHNTVFWYRQTMMQGLELLAYFRNRAPLDDSGMPKDRFSAEMPDATLATLKIQPSEPRDSAVYFCASGLDWTGKNTGELFFGEGSRLTVL.

The chain employs TRBV5-5 and TRBJ1-6; 8 positions agree with TRBD1. Germline loops: CDR1 SGHKS, CDR2 YYEKEE (reference sequence). V dropped 4 bases and J dropped 9; count of bases not matched to a gene: 6. The CDR3 is 14 residues long. As DNA, the CDR3 is TGTGCCAGCAGCCCGACAGGGGAGGGTTCACCCCTCCACTTT. Its protein is CASSPTGEGSPLHF. The full variable domain, with the rest looked up from reference TRBV5-5 and TRBJ1-6, is DAGVTQSPTHLIKTRGQQVTLRCSPISGHKSVSWYQQVLGQGPQFIFQYYEKEERGRGNFPDRFSARQFPNYSSELNVNALLLGDSALYLCASSPTGEGSPLHFGNGTRLTVT.

This CDR3 reads CAWSSSSETQYF. In DNA form, the CDR3 reads TGTGCCTGGAGTTCTAGCTCGGAGACCCAGTACTTC. The V call is TRBV30, the J call TRBJ2-5; D is perhaps TRBD2 (5 bases). This CDR3 has 12 amino acids. Trimming left V 2 bases short and J 5 bases short, with 9 bases between. CDR1 is GTSNPN, CDR2 SVGIG, per germline (reference sequence). Complete variable domain (other parts from reference TRBV30 and TRBJ2-5): SQTIHQWPATLVQPVGSPLSLECTVEGTSNPNLYWYRQAAGRGLQLLFYSVGIGQISSEVPQNLSASRPQDRQFILSSKKLLLSDSGFYLCAWSSSSETQYFGPGTRLLVL.

The chain is built from TRBV19 and TRBJ1-5; 11 bases align to TRBD1. This CDR3 contains 16 residues. V lost 3 bases and J lost 7; bases outside the gene matches: 8. Germline V gives CDR1 LNHDA, CDR2 SQIVND (reference sequence). The CDR3 nucleotides read TGTGCCAGTAGTATCCCTGGACAGGGGGCAAAACAGCCCCAGCATTTT. Translating gives CASSIPGQGAKQPQHF.

The chain has TRBV3-1 (or the pseudogene TRBV3-2) and TRBJ1-1; D ambiguous. Germline V gives CDR1 LGHDT, CDR2 YNNKEL (reference sequence). There are 13 residues in the CDR3. Trimming removed 6 bases from V and 6 bases from J, with 14 bases in between. CDR3 sequence (DNA): TGTGCCAGCAGTCGAACCCCCACACCTGAAGCTTTCTTT. Amino acid sequence: CASSRTPTPEAFF.

The chain uses TRBV27 and TRBJ2-6; TRBD1 matches 8 bases. Germline loops: CDR1 MNHEY, CDR2 SMNVEV (reference sequence). After removal of 6 bases from V and 0 bases from J, the junction contained 7 bases not matched to a gene. The CDR3 consists of 17 residues. The CDR3 here is CASSTGTGLSGANVLTF. CDR3 in DNA: TGTGCCAGCAGCACCGGGACAGGACTCTCTGGGGCCAACGTCCTGACTTTC. Full variable domain (outside the CDR3, taken from reference TRBV27 and TRBJ2-6): EAQVTQNPRYLITVTGKKLTVTCSQNMNHEYMSWYRQDPGLGLRQIYYSMNVEVTDKGDVPEGYKVSRKEKRNFPLILESPSPNQTSLYFCASSTGTGLSGANVLTFGAGSRLTVL.

The chain employs TRBV10-2 and TRBJ2-2, with D perhaps TRBD2 (6 bases). The germline V gene has CDR1 WSHSY and CDR2 SAAADI. This CDR3 spans 15 amino acids. Trimming removed 3 bases at V and 1 base at J, with 9 bases between. For the CDR3, the DNA is TGCGCCAGCAGTGAAAACGGGGGGAACACCGGGGAGCTGTTTTTT. Amino acids: CASSENGGNTGELFF.

The chain uses TRBV3-1 (or the pseudogene TRBV3-2) and TRBJ2-3; tentative D call: TRBD2 (6 bases). V was pared by 3 bases and J by 2 bases, with 15 bases between. The germline CDR1 and CDR2 sequences are LGHDT and YNNKEL (reference sequence). The CDR3 is made up of 16 amino acids. CDR3 residues: CASSHRLGTATDTQYF. As DNA, the CDR3 is TGTGCCAGCAGCCATCGACTAGGAACCGCCACAGATACGCAGTATTTT.

This clone was seen a single time. In nucleotides, the CDR3 is TGTGCCAGCAGCTTAGGACAGGGGGTGGGAAACACTGAAGCTTTCTTT. It encodes CASSLGQGVGNTEAFF. The chain carries TRBV7-9 and TRBJ1-1, with 9 bases fitting TRBD1. V lost 1 base and J lost 2; bases outside the gene matches: 5. The CDR3 totals 16 residues. In germline, CDR1 is SEHNR, CDR2 FQNEAQ (reference sequence).

This chain links TRBV5-6 with TRBJ1-2; 12 bases match TRBD1. J lost 4 bases, V lost 0 bases, and 7 bases had no gene match. Looked up from germline, CDR1 is SGHDT and CDR2 is YYEEEE. This CDR3 comprises 17 residues. CDR3 region: CASSLDGTGGSVYGYTF. The DNA for the CDR3 is TGTGCCAGCAGCTTGGACGGGACAGGGGGCAGTGTCTATGGCTACACCTTC. The full variable domain, in which reference TRBV5-6 and TRBJ1-2 provide the parts outside the CDR3, is DAGVTQSPTHLIKTRGQQVTLRCSPKSGHDTVSWYQQALGQGPQFIFQYYEEEERQRGNFPDRFSGHQFPNYSSELNVNALLLGDSALYLCASSLDGTGGSVYGYTFGSGTRLTVV.

This clone was observed a single time. The V call is TRBV29-1, the J call TRBJ1-1, with D possibly matching TRBD1 (5 bases). This CDR3 region has 13 residues. Germline CDR1 and CDR2: SQVTM and ANQGSEA. With 4 bases removed from V and 5 bases from J, the gap between germline ends came to 14 bases. CDR3 loop: CSVAPQGRTEAFF. The CDR3 bases are TGCAGCGTTGCCCCCCAGGGTCGGACTGAAGCTTTCTTT.

CDR3 coding DNA: TGTGCCAGCAGCCCTGGGACAGGGTCCACGGATGAGCAGTTCTTC. It specifies CASSPGTGSTDEQFF. V usage is TRBV5-4 and J usage is TRBJ2-1; TRBD1 matches at 9 bases. In germline, CDR1 is SGHNT, CDR2 YYREEE (reference sequence). The CDR3 totals 15 residues. V gave up 4 bases and J gave up 8 bases; unmatched junction bases: 10.

The CDR3 nucleotides are TGTGCCACCTCGGACTGGCGGGGGTCCTACAATGAGCAGTTCTTC. Residues: CATSDWRGSYNEQFF. This chain joins TRBV19 and TRBJ2-1; 7 bases are a match to TRBD2. V gave up 10 bases and J gave up 1 base; unmatched junction bases: 10. The CDR3 is 15 amino acids. Germline V CDR1 and CDR2: LNHDA, SQIVND (reference sequence).

Worth noting for this clone: The same CDR3 arises from other DNA sequences in this sample as well. V gene TRBV5-1 combines with J gene TRBJ2-2, with D perhaps matching TRBD1 (5 bases). Germline CDR1 and CDR2: SGHRS and YFSETQ. The germline V and J ends were trimmed by 5 bases and 6 bases, with 8 bases remaining between them. The CDR3 spans 12 residues. The CDR3 is CASRAGSGELFF. The CDR3 region has the DNA TGCGCCAGCAGGGCAGGGTCCGGGGAGCTGTTTTTT.

This chain joins TRBV5-1 and TRBJ2-7; TRBD1 matches at 8 bases. Per germline, CDR1 SGHRS and CDR2 YFSETQ. J gave up 7 bases and V 4 bases, and 10 bases lay outside the gene matches. The CDR3 is 14 amino acids. The CDR3 is CASSRWTGRQEQYF. CDR3 bases: TGCGCCAGCAGCCGGTGGACAGGGAGGCAAGAGCAGTACTTC.

The V and J genes are TRBV28 and TRBJ2-7, with TRBD1 identical over 10 bases. J lost 6 bases, V lost 8 bases, and 16 bases had no gene match. From germline, CDR1 is MDHEN and CDR2 SYDVKM. The CDR3 is 16 amino acids. CDR3 coding DNA: TGTGCCAGCGGAGTTAGGACCTCGGGACAGGGGCCCGAGCAGTACTTC. It encodes CASGVRTSGQGPEQYF.

The V gene is TRBV7-2, the J gene TRBJ2-3; weak D call: TRBD2 (7 bases). CDR1 is SGHTA and CDR2 is FQGNSA in the germline V gene. CDR3 length equals 15 residues. V lost 8 bases and J 4 bases, leaving 19 bases between the germline ends. CDR3 amino acids: CASVPRRGPADTQYF. The CDR3 DNA reads TGTGCCAGCGTGCCGAGGCGGGGGCCCGCAGATACGCAGTATTTT.

The V call is TRBV5-1, the J call TRBJ2-7, with 9 bases identical to TRBD1. CDR3 size: 14 residues. CDR1 and CDR2 from the germline V gene are SGHRS and YFSETQ. The J segment lost 6 bases and the V segment lost 0 bases, leaving 4 bases of the junction unmatched. CDR3 in amino acids: CASSLAGQGSEQYF. CDR3 nucleotide sequence: TGCGCCAGCAGCTTGGCGGGACAGGGCTCCGAGCAGTACTTC.

This sequence joins TRBV6-1 and TRBJ2-5, with TRBD1 matching over 7 bases. Germline CDR1 and CDR2: MNHNS and SASEGT. After removal of 2 bases from V and 5 bases from J, the junction contained 5 bases not matched to a gene. The CDR3 is 14 amino acids. CDR3 loop: CASSERGRGETQYF. CDR3 coding DNA: TGTGCCAGCAGTGAAAGGGGGCGAGGGGAGACCCAGTACTTC.

The V and J genes are TRBV5-6 and TRBJ1-4; D is perhaps TRBD1 (6 bases). Germline CDR1 reads SGHDT; CDR2 reads YYEEEE. The CDR3 is made up of 14 amino acids. Trimming took 6 bases from V and 8 from J, leaving 17 bases between them. This CDR3 reads CASTSGVGNEKLFF. Written as DNA, the CDR3 is TGTGCCAGCACCTCAGGGGTTGGGAACGAAAAACTGTTTTTT.

The chain couples TRBV7-9 to TRBJ2-5; maybe TRBD2 (6 bases). The V end was cut by 5 bases, the J end by 4 bases, with 11 bases between. CDR1 is SEHNR and CDR2 is FQNEAQ in the germline V gene (reference sequence). This CDR3 contains 13 residues. The CDR3 protein is CASSRDSGETQYF. CDR3 bases: TGTGCCAGCAGCCGGGACTCGGGAGAGACCCAGTACTTC.

This chain uses TRBV11-2 with TRBJ1-6; D not certain. Trimming removed 4 bases at V and 14 bases at J, with 12 bases between. Germline-derived CDR1 and CDR2 are SGHAT and FQNNGV. The CDR3 covers 12 residues. The CDR3: CASSSSSLSLHF. In DNA, the CDR3 is TGTGCCAGCAGCTCCTCGTCTCTGTCCCTCCACTTT.

The chain joins TRBV5-1 to TRBJ2-1, with a possible D match to TRBD1 (5 bases). The germline V and J ends were trimmed by 2 bases and 0 bases, with 9 bases remaining between them. The CDR3 is 15 amino acids. Per the germline V gene, CDR1 is SGHRS and CDR2 is YFSETQ. The CDR3 DNA is TGCGCCAGCAGCTTAGGGGCAGCCTCCTACAATGAGCAGTTCTTC. Amino acid sequence: CASSLGAASYNEQFF.

The chain couples TRBV5-4 to TRBJ2-1; D may be TRBD1 (6 bases). V lost 6 bases to trimming and J lost 9 bases, with 19 bases between them. Germline V gene data show CDR1 as SGHNT and CDR2 as YYREEE (reference sequence). The CDR3 covers 14 residues. CDR3 in amino acids: CASTLTGPRAEQFF. The CDR3 DNA sequence: TGTGCCAGCACCCTGACAGGTCCCCGGGCTGAGCAGTTCTTC.

V is TRBV9 and J is TRBJ1-6, with D perhaps matching TRBD1 (6 bases). CDR3 length equals 16 residues. Germline lookup yields CDR1 SGDLS and CDR2 YYNGEE. With 7 bases removed from V and 2 bases from J, the gap between germline ends came to 16 bases. CDR3 loop: CASAGPGGPYNSPLHF. The CDR3 bases are TGTGCCAGCGCGGGGCCGGGGGGCCCCTATAATTCACCCCTCCACTTT. Together with reference TRBV9 and TRBJ1-6, the CDR3 gives the full variable domain: DSGVTQTPKHLITATGQRVTLRCSPRSGDLSVYWYQQSLDQGLQFLIQYYNGEERAKGNILERFSAQQFPDLHSELNLSSLELGDSALYFCASAGPGGPYNSPLHFGNGTRLTVT.

The chain joins TRBV15 to TRBJ2-5; 8 bases agree with TRBD1. The CDR3 is made up of 17 amino acids. J lost 4 bases, V lost 2 bases, and 12 bases had no gene match. Germline V gene data show CDR1 as LNHNV and CDR2 as YYDKDF (reference sequence). The CDR3 is CATSRTWTGNPRETQYF. In nucleotides, the CDR3 is TGTGCCACCAGCAGAACTTGGACAGGGAATCCCCGAGAGACCCAGTACTTC.

The chain links TRBV5-4 to TRBJ2-7; TRBD1 matches at 10 bases. This CDR3 contains 14 residues. V shed 3 bases and J 4 bases; nucleotides not matched to a gene: 4. From germline, CDR1 is SGHNT and CDR2 YYREEE (reference sequence). The CDR3 region has the DNA TGTGCCAGCAGCTCACCGGGACAGGGGTACGAGCAGTACTTC. Its protein product is CASSSPGQGYEQYF.

The chain uses TRBV2 and TRBJ2-7; 10 bases fit TRBD1. Trimming removed 11 bases from V and 5 bases from J; junction bases left unmatched: 12. The CDR3 consists of 14 residues. In germline, CDR1 is SNHLY, CDR2 FYNNEI. In DNA, the CDR3 is TGTGCCGGAGCGACAGGGGGCCTGTCACACGAGCAGTACTTC. It translates to CAGATGGLSHEQYF.

V usage is TRBV19 and J usage is TRBJ2-5; 9 bases match TRBD2. This CDR3 is 14 amino acids long. V lost 10 bases to trimming and J lost 5 bases; unmatched junction nucleotides: 11. Germline-derived CDR1 and CDR2 are LNHDA and SQIVND (reference sequence). The CDR3 DNA follows: TGTGCCACCTCACCCGGACTAGCGCGCGAGACCCAGTACTTC. It specifies CATSPGLARETQYF. The whole variable domain, filled in from reference TRBV19 and TRBJ2-5, reads DGGITQSPKYLFRKEGQNVTLSCEQNLNHDAMYWYRQDPGQGLRLIYYSQIVNDFQKGDIAEGYSVSREKKESFPLTVTSAQKNPTAFYLCATSPGLARETQYFGPGTRLLVL.